This T cell receptor (beta chain) was captured by sequencing in a study of shared clonotypes between healthy human individuals (dated by TCRdb to about 2020). General notes on the study: The cohort included three men and a couple of women between 18 and 49 years of age. The study deeply sequenced blood TCR repertoires of about 5 healthy adults to estimate repertoire size and the extent of clonotype sharing between individuals. Libraries were prepared and TCR repertoires were sequenced by different laboratories using diverse techniques, in order to increase sequencing depth and limit assay-specific biases. Between about 0.8 and 8.9 billion PBMCs per donor were obtained by leukapheresis.

As to this clone: Which antigen it targets is not known. Nothing much larger sits one base from this clone, and base qualities are not available.

On the study overall, not on this receptor specifically: Based on pairwise subsampling, the degree of clonotype sharing among donors was expected to be affected by sequencing depth. Sampling was restricted to blood, and TCR repertoires in tissues likely differ from the TCR repertoires found in blood. The genetic and exposure-history diversity represented was limited by the small number of donors.

Taken from cysteine to phenylalanine, the CDR3 has 14 residues. The read is trimmed to its CDR3 DNA, 42 bases read in frame from base 1. The V end gives up 6 bases and the J end 3 bases, leaving 6 bases in the junction not matched to a gene. Via the germline V gene, CDR1 is MNHEY and CDR2 SVGAGI. TCR CDR3 regions were amplified from genomic DNA by multiplex PCR using the deep immunoSEQ assay. Extracted genomic DNA from each cell subset was distributed evenly across all wells of several immunoSEQ 96-well plates, and each plate was treated as a replicate. For unsorted PBMC, around 300 ng genomic DNA, equal to 30,000 or so T cell genomes, was loaded into each replicate PCR. Ten immunoSEQ deep assay plates were used to sequence unsorted PBMC genomic DNA. The purified libraries were quantified using a Qubit 3.0 fluorometer, sized with a Bioanalyzer 2100, and then quantified again using the KAPA Library Quantification kit. Every immunoSEQ 96-well plate was sequenced on a separate single-read 150-cycle Illumina NextSeq 550 flow cell. The paper's processing steps were these. Because the immunoSEQ output included only junctional sequences and no quality scores, the filtering could not be the same as the filtering used for full-length reads. To assign V/J genes and CDR3, sequences were annotated using PyIR, a Python wrapper for IgBLAST v1.9, with IMGT germline references. Reads were filtered out if the reads had weak V/J assignments (E-value above 1e-6), no CDR3, stop codons, out-of-frame junctions, or ambiguous translated residues. A V3J clonotype was defined by an identical inferred V gene, J gene, and CDR3 amino acid sequence. Percentage overlap between repertoires was calculated by dividing the number of shared unique clonotypes by the size of the smaller repertoire. RTK rarefaction, the Chao1 estimator, and Recon v2.1 estimates of unobserved clonotypes were used to assess repertoire richness. In its TCRdb copy, this immuneACCESS table keeps in-frame sequences only and misses some clones. Where compared with another copy, unresolved V genes explain less than half of these, and the others have no known cause. V and J calls and clone size are copied from that table; D and trimming were computed from the DNA. For this sample there are 470,000 or so clones; approximately 78% appear just once. More than 10% of the sample is held by the ten biggest clonotypes.

Donors were healthy HIV-negative adults with no recently reported acute infections or vaccinations. Every donor was a Caucasian adult residing in Nashville, Tennessee, USA. In the unsorted samples, 70 million to 90 million PBMCs were counted, and genomic DNA was extracted using the QIAamp DNA Blood Mini kit. Blood was obtained by leukapheresis, after which PBMCs were separated by Ficoll-Histopaque density gradient centrifugation and cryopreserved in liquid nitrogen vapor phase. This clonotype was obtained from a woman aged 40-49 years in good health. Some clones in this sample may be carry-over from other donors' samples. The rearranged segments are TRBV6-5 and TRBJ1-2; TRBD1 matches 8 bases in the middle. The specimen sequenced was PBMCs. The DNA sequence reads TGTGCCAGCAGCCAGAGGGACAGGTACTATGGCTACACCTTC. Protein translation: CASSQRDRYYGYTF.